This entry describes one T cell receptor beta chain. The data originate from a study of blood T cell repertoires in COVID-19. Method: immunoSEQ multiplex PCR; TCRdb's copy keeps in-frame clones and lacks some. This table holds approximately 89,000 clones, more than 75% found once. CDR1 is LNHDA and CDR2 is SQIVND in the germline V gene (reference sequence). The length of the CDR3 is 17 residues. Between the trimmed V and J ends, which lost 3 bases and 0 bases, there was a span of 16 bases. This clonotype was obtained from a woman in her 70s with acute or convalescent COVID-19. This chain joins TRBV19 and TRBJ2-3; possible D gene TRBD2, 6 bases. The sequenced sample was peripheral blood. Here the CDR3 reads CASSIEAREPSTDTQYF. As DNA, the CDR3 is TGTGCCAGTAGTATCGAAGCCCGGGAGCCTAGCACAGATACGCAGTATTTT.